These 17 T cell receptor beta chains were sequenced from one sample in a study. TCRdb fed the 5' RACE reads into MiXCR, producing one record per CDR3 protein. The profile shows about 55,000 distinct CDR3 sequences, about a sixth of them singletons. The sequencing input was naive CD4+ T cells sorted from blood. Documented subset: naive CD4+ T cells, CD4+CD45RA+CD25-. The receptors here all came from a female donor with breast cancer.

This clonotype was seen ten or more times. The rearrangement uses TRBV10-3 and TRBJ2-7; D might be TRBD2 (5 bases). The V and J ends lost 8 bases and 5 bases respectively, with 19 bases between them. This CDR3 contains 14 residues. Germline V lookup: CDR1 ENHRY, CDR2 SYGVKD. CDR3 in amino acids: CAISPERGDHEQYF. DNA of the CDR3: TGTGCCATCTCCCCGGAACGGGGAGACCACGAGCAGTACTTC.

In this sample, this clonotype turned up many times. CDR3 DNA: TGCAGTGCTAGATACGAGGGGAGGGACTATGGCTACACCTTC. Residues: CSARYEGRDYGYTF. This rearrangement joins TRBV20-1 to TRBJ1-2; D may be TRBD1 (5 bases). The germline gives CDR1 DFQATT, CDR2 SNEGSKA (reference sequence). V lost 2 bases to trimming and J lost 3 bases, with 13 bases between them. The CDR3 contains 14 residues.

This clonotype was observed at least ten times. The CDR3 nucleotides read TGTGCCAGCAACGCTAAAGGGGGAGTTTCCTACAATGAGCAGTTCTTC. Translation: CASNAKGGVSYNEQFF. The V and J genes are TRBV7-2 and TRBJ2-1, with D maybe TRBD1 (6 bases). The germline V gene encodes CDR1 SGHTA and CDR2 FQGNSA. V lost 7 bases, J lost 1 base, and 17 bases lay in between. This CDR3 contains 16 residues.

This clonotype appeared many times. The rearrangement uses TRBV6-1 and TRBJ2-1; 13 nucleotides line up with TRBD2. V trimming: 7 bases; J trimming: 8 bases; junction bases outside the gene matches: 8. There are 15 residues in the CDR3. Germline CDR1 is MNHNS and CDR2 is SASEGT. The CDR3 loop reads CASNRLAGGMDEQFF. The CDR3 DNA reads TGTGCCAGCAATCGACTAGCGGGAGGTATGGATGAGCAGTTCTTC.

This clonotype was detected a few times. The J gene is TRBJ2-7, the V gene TRBV12-3 or TRBV12-4; the match to TRBD2 covers 9 bases. V shed 3 bases and J 9 bases; nucleotides not matched to a gene: 9. This CDR3 is built from 14 residues. The CDR3 loop is CASSFAGGPGRQYF. The CDR3 region has the DNA TGTGCCAGCAGTTTCGCGGGAGGGCCGGGTCGGCAGTACTTC.

This rearrangement joins TRBV12-3 or TRBV12-4 to TRBJ2-5; no clear D gene. The V end lost 5 bases, the J end lost 5 bases, and 6 bases lay between the germline ends. This CDR3 has 11 residues. The CDR3 is CASSEIETQYF. In DNA form, the CDR3 reads TGTGCCAGCAGTGAGATCGAGACCCAGTACTTC.

The chain employs TRBV21-1 and TRBJ2-1; TRBD2, the D gene given by the table, was not confirmed from the DNA. TRBV21-1 corresponds to a pseudogene. The CDR3 covers 15 residues. The CDR3 loop is CASTKLAGQYNEQFF. CDR3 bases: TGTGCCAGCACTAAACTAGCGGGGCAGTACAATGAGCAGTTCTTC.

This clonotype was observed a handful of times. The rearrangement joins TRBV15 to TRBJ1-3; D uncertain. Germline CDR1 reads LNHNV; CDR2 reads YYDKDF (reference sequence). The CDR3 extends over 15 amino acids. The V and J ends lost 4 bases and 4 bases respectively, with 14 bases between them. In nucleotides, the CDR3 is TGTGCCACCAGCATAAACATTGGCCTCGGAAACACCATATATTTT. It specifies CATSINIGLGNTIYF.

This clonotype was seen only a few times. This chain links TRBV5-5 with TRBJ2-7, with 11 bases that match TRBD1. Germline CDR1 reads SGHKS; CDR2 reads YYEKEE (reference sequence). The CDR3 is 18 residues long. After removal of 4 bases from V and 0 bases from J, the junction contained 12 bases not matched to a gene. This chain's CDR3 is CASSTDRGLHLRSYEQYF. The CDR3 DNA reads TGTGCCAGCAGCACGGACAGGGGGCTGCATCTACGCTCCTACGAGCAGTACTTC.

The sample holds a few counts of this clonotype. V and J are TRBV4-2 and TRBJ1-1; D might be TRBD1 (5 bases). The CDR3 loop spans 18 amino acids. The germline V gene encodes CDR1 LGHNA and CDR2 YNFKEQ. V was trimmed by 0 bases and J by 3 bases, leaving 20 bases between them. The CDR3 here is CASSQDLRRGSTHTEAFF. CDR3 DNA: TGTGCCAGCAGCCAAGACCTCAGACGGGGGTCGACTCACACTGAAGCTTTCTTT.

A few counts support this clonotype. V gene TRBV11-1 combines with J gene TRBJ2-1, with a possible D match to TRBD1 (6 bases). V was clipped by 6 bases and J by 5 bases, with 17 bases between them. Germline values: CDR1 SGHAT, CDR2 FQDESV (reference sequence). This CDR3 comprises 15 residues. The CDR3 nucleotides are TGTGCCAGCAGTGAGTCCGGGACACAAAACAATGAGCAGTTCTTC. Residues: CASSESGTQNNEQFF.

V gene TRBV14 combines with J gene TRBJ2-5; the D call may be TRBD1 or TRBD2 (5 bases each). CDR3 length: 14 amino acids. Deletions cut 3 bases from V and 7 bases from J, with 15 bases between. CDR1 is SGHDN and CDR2 is FVKESK in the germline V gene. CDR3 coding DNA: TGTGCCAGCAGCCACGGGGCAGGCGGAGGGACCCAGTACTTC. It yields the protein CASSHGAGGGTQYF.

This clonotype was counted a few times. The chain joins TRBV20-1 to TRBJ1-5, with 10 bases that match TRBD1. V lost 0 bases, J lost 4 bases, and 9 bases stayed unmatched. This CDR3 comprises 17 residues. CDR1 and CDR2 from the germline V gene are DFQATT and SNEGSKA (reference sequence). CDR3 DNA sequence: TGCAGTGCTAGAGATCCAAGACAGGGGGCTTCTAATCAGCCCCAGCATTTT. Translated, it gives CSARDPRQGASNQPQHF.

This clonotype was counted only a few times. The chain is built from TRBV5-1 and TRBJ2-3; D ambiguous. Germline V gene sequence: CDR1 SGHRS, CDR2 YFSETQ. V was clipped by 4 bases and J by 2 bases, with 14 bases between them. The CDR3 has 15 amino acids. The DNA for the CDR3 is TGCGCCAGCAGCCCGAGTATGCGGAACACAGATACGCAGTATTTT. Its protein product is CASSPSMRNTDTQYF.

A few counts support this clonotype. V usage is TRBV6-6 and J usage is TRBJ1-5, with TRBD1 matching 7 bases. Losses at the gene ends were 7 bases for V and 1 base for J; bases not matched to a gene: 7. This CDR3 has 15 residues. Germline V gene data show CDR1 as MNHNY and CDR2 as SVGAGI (reference sequence). This CDR3 is CASTPTGASNQPQHF. The CDR3 coding sequence is TGTGCCAGCACTCCCACAGGGGCGAGCAATCAGCCCCAGCATTTT.

The V gene is TRBV7-2, the J gene TRBJ2-5; D is possibly TRBD1 (6 bases). CDR3 size: 15 residues. Trimming stripped 1 base from V and 5 bases from J, with 14 bases between. Germline V gene lookup returns CDR1 SGHTA and CDR2 FQGNSA. The CDR3, as DNA: TGTGCCAGCAGCTTAGGACAGGCCGGTGGCGAGACCCAGTACTTC. Its translation is CASSLGQAGGETQYF.

In its sample, this clonotype was seen a few times. This sequence joins TRBV6-1 and TRBJ2-1; D is unclear. Trimming removed 1 base from V and 7 bases from J, with 11 bases in between. Germline-derived CDR1 and CDR2 are MNHNS and SASEGT. The CDR3 spans 14 residues. The CDR3, as DNA: TGTGCCAGCAGTGAAGGGCTTCCCGAGAATGAGCAGTTCTTC. Amino acids: CASSEGLPENEQFF.